These 20 T cell receptor beta chains originate from one sample sequenced in a study of CD8 T cells in ankylosing spondylitis. MiXCR, applied by TCRdb to the 5' RACE reads, yields one record per CDR3 protein. Among about 27,000 distinct CDR3 sequences listed, 7.9% were seen once. The sequencing input was blood. These receptors originate from a male donor with ankylosing spondylitis or in good health (not recorded which).

The sample holds many counts of this clonotype. The chain carries TRBV7-2 and TRBJ2-7, with D perhaps matching TRBD1 or TRBD2 (6 bases each). The CDR3 length is 14 residues. Trimming removed 2 bases at V and 2 bases at J, with 10 bases between. Germline V gene lookup returns CDR1 SGHTA and CDR2 FQGNSA. DNA of the CDR3: TGTGCCAGCAGCTTAAAGGGGGAGGCCTACGAGCAGTACTTC. Protein sequence: CASSLKGEAYEQYF.

This sequence joins TRBV28 and TRBJ2-7; TRBD1 agrees at 7 bases. There are 13 residues in the CDR3. Per the germline V gene, CDR1 is MDHEN and CDR2 is SYDVKM. The J segment lost 9 bases and the V segment lost 4 bases, leaving 9 bases of the junction unmatched. CDR3 sequence: CASSSQGGVGQYV. The CDR3 DNA reads TGTGCCAGCAGTTCCCAAGGGGGCGTTGGGCAGTACGTC.

This clonotype was found a few times. The chain carries TRBV7-2 and TRBJ1-3; tentative D call: TRBD1 (5 bases). V lost 5 bases and J lost 0, with 14 bases in between. Germline V lookup: CDR1 SGHTA, CDR2 FQGNSA. The CDR3 has 16 amino acids. CDR3 coding DNA: TGTGCCAGCAGCCAACAGGCCCAGGGCTCTGGAAACACCATATATTTT. Its protein product is CASSQQAQGSGNTIYF.

This clonotype has ten or more counts. The chain links TRBV6-2 or TRBV6-3 to TRBJ2-7, with TRBD2 matching over 11 bases. CDR1 and CDR2 from the germline V gene are MNHEY and SVGEGT. CDR3 size: 15 residues. V shed 6 bases, J shed 3 bases, and the junction held 7 bases outside the gene matches. The DNA of the CDR3 is TGTGCCAGCAGCCCAAGACTAGCGGGACTCTACGAGCAGTACTTC. This codes for CASSPRLAGLYEQYF.

This clonotype was picked up many times. The chain carries TRBV5-1 and TRBJ2-3, with D unresolved. V was shortened by 0 bases and J by 2 bases, with 13 bases between the two germline ends. CDR3 size: 16 residues. CDR1 and CDR2 (germline): SGHRS, YFSETQ. CDR3 sequence reads: CASSLGGRPSTDTQYF. CDR3 nucleotides: TGCGCCAGCAGCTTGGGCGGACGTCCTTCCACAGATACGCAGTATTTT. Drawing the rest from reference TRBV5-1 and TRBJ2-3, the complete variable domain is KAGVTQTPRYLIKTRGQQVTLSCSPISGHRSVSWYQQTPGQGLQFLFEYFSETQRNKGNFPGRFSGRQFSNSRSEMNVSTLELGDSALYLCASSLGGRPSTDTQYFGPGTRLTVL.

The CDR3 protein is CASGLLLGPTGELFF. The CDR3 bases are TGTGCTAGTGGTTTATTGTTGGGCCCCACCGGGGAGCTGTTTTTT. The chain is built from TRBV12-5 and TRBJ2-2; no firm D call. This CDR3 contains 15 residues. Germline values: CDR1 LGHNT, CDR2 FRNRAP. V lost 3 bases, J lost 4 bases, and 12 bases lay in between.

The gene calls are TRBV13 and TRBJ1-2; 11 bases fit TRBD1. CDR3 length: 14 amino acids. Unmatched junction bases numbered 3, after V lost 5 bases and J lost 4 bases. Germline V gene sequence: CDR1 PRHDT, CDR2 FYEKMQ (reference sequence). Written as DNA, the CDR3 is TGTGCCAGCAGCGTCGGGACAGGGGGCTATGGCTACACCTTC. Its protein product is CASSVGTGGYGYTF. The whole variable domain, filled in from reference TRBV13 and TRBJ1-2, reads AAGVIQSPRHLIKEKRETATLKCYPIPRHDTVYWYQQGPGQDPQFLISFYEKMQSDKGSIPDRFSAQQFSDYHSELNMSSLELGDSALYFCASSVGTGGYGYTFGSGTRLTVV.

The table lists this clonotype with a few counts. The chain uses TRBV20-1 and TRBJ1-4, with 9 positions matching TRBD1. CDR3 length equals 14 residues. V trimming: 3 bases; J trimming: 8 bases; junction bases outside the gene matches: 7. Germline CDR1 reads DFQATT; CDR2 reads SNEGSKA (reference sequence). CDR3 in amino acids: CSASSGTGSEKLFF. CDR3 nucleotide sequence: TGCAGTGCTAGTTCGGGGACAGGGAGCGAAAAACTGTTTTTT.

V and J are TRBV7-3 and TRBJ2-3, with TRBD2 identical over 9 bases. This CDR3 region has 15 residues. Germline CDR1 is SGHTA and CDR2 is FQGTGA. V shed 5 bases, J shed 4 bases, and the junction held 7 bases outside the gene matches. The CDR3 bases are TGTGCCAGCAGCGCCACTAGCGGGCCATCAGATACGCAGTATTTT. This translates into CASSATSGPSDTQYF.

This clonotype was detected many times. V is TRBV12-3 or TRBV12-4 and J is TRBJ1-2; 9 positions agree with TRBD1. CDR3 length equals 13 residues. Trimming removed 6 bases from V and 8 bases from J; junction bases left unmatched: 7. The CDR3 nucleotides are TGTGCCAGCAGCCAACAGGGGGCCTGGGGCTACACCTTC. Protein product: CASSQQGAWGYTF.

This clonotype appeared many times. V is TRBV20-1 and J is TRBJ2-1, with TRBD1 identical over 9 bases. The CDR3 totals 13 residues. Germline lookup yields CDR1 DFQATT and CDR2 SNEGSKA (reference sequence). CDR3 residues: CRGGQGLYNEQFF. CDR3 sequence (DNA): TGCAGGGGGGGACAGGGACTCTACAATGAGCAGTTCTTC.

Only a few counts were recorded for this clonotype. The chain combines TRBV5-1 with TRBJ2-2; D is ambiguous. With 4 bases removed from V and 0 bases from J, the gap between germline ends came to 4 bases. CDR1 and CDR2 from the germline V gene are SGHRS and YFSETQ. The CDR3 contains 13 residues. In DNA form, the CDR3 reads TGCGCCAGCAGCGGTACGAACACCGGGGAGCTGTTTTTT. Residues: CASSGTNTGELFF.

This clonotype was counted a few times. The V gene is TRBV4-1, the J gene TRBJ2-3; 8 bases align to TRBD1. V was pared by 2 bases and J by 0 bases, with 4 bases of the junction left unmatched. The CDR3 totals 16 residues. Per the germline V gene, CDR1 is MGHRA and CDR2 is YSYEKL. This chain's CDR3 is CASSQPRQGSTDTQYF. The CDR3, as DNA: TGCGCCAGCAGCCAACCGAGACAGGGGAGCACAGATACGCAGTATTTT.

At least ten counts were recorded for this clonotype. V is TRBV29-1 and J is TRBJ2-4; tentatively, D is TRBD1 or TRBD2 (6 bases each). CDR3 size: 14 residues. Trimming took 6 bases from V and 7 from J, leaving 19 bases between them. CDR1 SQVTM and CDR2 ANQGSEA come from the germline V gene. The CDR3 loop is CSVRVVGGRNIQYF. CDR3 bases: TGCAGCGTCAGGGTGGTGGGGGGCCGGAACATTCAGTACTTC.

This clonotype turned up a few times. Written as DNA, the CDR3 is TGTGCCAGCAGTTTATCCCAGGGATTGGGGTCCCTCGGGCAGCCCCAGCATTTT. Protein product: CASSLSQGLGSLGQPQHF. The chain has TRBV28 and TRBJ1-5, with D perhaps TRBD1 (5 bases). V was cut by 1 base and J by 7 bases, with 23 bases left in between. CDR1 MDHEN and CDR2 SYDVKM come from the germline V gene. The CDR3 loop spans 18 amino acids.

The chain couples TRBV5-1 to TRBJ2-7; D uncertain. The CDR3 is 11 amino acids. CDR1 and CDR2 (germline): SGHRS, YFSETQ. The V end lost 2 bases, the J end lost 3 bases, and 3 bases lay between the germline ends. The chain's CDR3 is CASSFNYEQYF. The CDR3 DNA reads TGCGCCAGCAGCTTCAACTACGAGCAGTACTTC.

The chain links TRBV29-1 to TRBJ2-7; D may be TRBD1 or TRBD2 (5 bases each). CDR1 and CDR2 from the germline V gene are SQVTM and ANQGSEA. The CDR3 is made up of 11 amino acids. The V and J ends lost 3 bases and 6 bases respectively, with 9 bases between them. The DNA of the CDR3 is TGCAGCGTTGAGATGGGGGTCGAGCAGTACTTC. Translated, it gives CSVEMGVEQYF.

The chain uses TRBV28 and TRBJ2-2, with a weak D call TRBD2 (6 bases). This CDR3 contains 13 residues. CDR1 is MDHEN and CDR2 is SYDVKM in the germline V gene. V dropped 7 bases and J dropped 4 bases, with 10 bases sitting between them. In nucleotides, the CDR3 is TGTGCCAGCAATTTGGAGGGCACCGGGGAGCTGTTTTTT. Residues: CASNLEGTGELFF.

This clonotype has more than one count but fewer than ten. V and J are TRBV7-3 and TRBJ2-2, with 7 bases lining up with TRBD1. The length of the CDR3 is 16 residues. V shed 5 bases and J 4 bases; nucleotides not matched to a gene: 10. The V gene's germline CDR1 is SGHTA and CDR2 FQGTGA. CDR3: CASSLIGQVGTGELFF. The CDR3 coding sequence is TGTGCCAGCAGCCTGATCGGACAGGTCGGCACCGGGGAGCTGTTTTTT.

The chain's CDR3 is CASRLQGFTDTQYF. Here the CDR3 DNA reads TGTGCCAGCAGGTTACAGGGTTTCACAGATACGCAGTATTTT. The chain couples TRBV28 to TRBJ2-3; weak D call: TRBD1 (6 bases). Trimming took off 6 bases at V and 2 bases at J, with 12 bases between the two ends. The germline CDR1 and CDR2 sequences are MDHEN and SYDVKM. This CDR3 is built from 14 residues.